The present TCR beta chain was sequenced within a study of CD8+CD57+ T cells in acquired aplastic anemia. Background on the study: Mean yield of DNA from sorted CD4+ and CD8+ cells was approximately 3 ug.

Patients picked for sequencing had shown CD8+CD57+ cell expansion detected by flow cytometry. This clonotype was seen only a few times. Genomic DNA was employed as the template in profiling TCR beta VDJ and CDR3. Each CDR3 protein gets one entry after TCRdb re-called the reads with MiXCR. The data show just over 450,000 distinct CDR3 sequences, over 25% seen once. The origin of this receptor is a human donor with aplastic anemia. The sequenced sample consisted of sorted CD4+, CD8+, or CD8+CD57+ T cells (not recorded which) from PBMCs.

CDR3 in amino acids: CASAVGDSTYEQYF. The CDR3 region has the DNA TGTGCCAGCGCCGTAGGGGACAGCACCTACGAGCAGTACTTC. V is TRBV11-2 and J is TRBJ2-7; TRBD1 agrees at 7 bases. Per the germline V gene, CDR1 is SGHAT and CDR2 is FQNNGV. The CDR3 runs 14 residues. Losses at the gene ends were 8 bases for V and 2 bases for J; bases not matched to a gene: 9.